This record concerns one T cell receptor (beta chain) sequence. Trimming removed 7 bases from V and 7 bases from J, with 13 bases in between. CDR1 SNHLY and CDR2 FYNNEI come from the germline V gene. This CDR3 comprises 12 residues. The sample is drawn from a study of T cell changes during pregnancy in multiple sclerosis. Only in-frame clones appear in the TCRdb table, and some are missing; sequencing was by immunoSEQ multiplex PCR. The sample yields around 42,000 clones, around 90% seen once. The sequence was collected from a female donor in good health, enrolled as a control in a pregnancy study. The input for sequencing was CD4+ T cells from peripheral blood mononuclear cells, taken after pregnancy. The chain carries TRBV2 and TRBJ1-2; maybe TRBD1 (5 bases). This CDR3 reads CASKGAKAGYTF. The DNA of the CDR3 is TGTGCCAGCAAAGGGGCTAAGGCTGGCTACACCTTC.